This T cell receptor (beta chain) was found in a study of technical replicates of blood from several donors. The method was immunoSEQ multiplex PCR; TCRdb's version includes in-frame clones alone and lacks a portion of them. The sample holds around 97,000 clones; roughly 96% are singletons and the top ten take roughly 0.35%. The germline V gene encodes CDR1 MNHEY and CDR2 SVGAGI. V was trimmed by 4 bases and J by 2 bases, leaving 11 bases between them. The CDR3 runs 14 residues. Material: T cells isolated from PBMCs. The TCR originated in a human donor in good health. The gene calls are TRBV6-5 and TRBJ1-2; no firm D call. The CDR3 nucleotides read TGTGCCAGCAGTTCGGGTCCCGGGAACTATGGCTACACCTTC. Its protein is CASSSGPGNYGYTF.